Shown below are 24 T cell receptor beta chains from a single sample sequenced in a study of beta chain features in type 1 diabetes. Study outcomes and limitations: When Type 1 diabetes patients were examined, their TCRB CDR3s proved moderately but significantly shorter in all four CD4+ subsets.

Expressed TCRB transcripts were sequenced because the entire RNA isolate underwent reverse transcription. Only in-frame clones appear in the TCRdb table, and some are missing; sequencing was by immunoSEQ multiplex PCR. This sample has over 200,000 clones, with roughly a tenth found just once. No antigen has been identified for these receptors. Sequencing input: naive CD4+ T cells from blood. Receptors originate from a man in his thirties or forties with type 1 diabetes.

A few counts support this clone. The CDR3 reads CASSPRSDEAFF. CDR3 coding DNA: TGTGCCAGCAGCCCGCGGTCCGATGAAGCTTTCTTT. The rearrangement joins TRBV27 to TRBJ1-1; unclear D gene. The CDR3 has 12 residues. The germline V and J ends were trimmed by 6 bases and 7 bases, with 12 bases remaining between them. The germline V gene encodes CDR1 MNHEY and CDR2 SMNVEV (reference sequence).

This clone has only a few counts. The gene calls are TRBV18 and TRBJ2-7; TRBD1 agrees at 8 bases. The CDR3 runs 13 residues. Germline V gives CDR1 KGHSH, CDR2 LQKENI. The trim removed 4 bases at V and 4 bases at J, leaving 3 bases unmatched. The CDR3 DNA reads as TGTGCCAGCTCACACCGGGACAGGTACGAGCAGTACTTC. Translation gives CASSHRDRYEQYF.

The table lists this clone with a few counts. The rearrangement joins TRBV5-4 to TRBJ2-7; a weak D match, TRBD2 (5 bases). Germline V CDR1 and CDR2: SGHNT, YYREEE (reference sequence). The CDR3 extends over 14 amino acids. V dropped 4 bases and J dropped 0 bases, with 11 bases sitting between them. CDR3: CASSNTGDSYEQYF. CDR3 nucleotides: TGTGCCAGCAGCAATACCGGGGACTCCTACGAGCAGTACTTC.

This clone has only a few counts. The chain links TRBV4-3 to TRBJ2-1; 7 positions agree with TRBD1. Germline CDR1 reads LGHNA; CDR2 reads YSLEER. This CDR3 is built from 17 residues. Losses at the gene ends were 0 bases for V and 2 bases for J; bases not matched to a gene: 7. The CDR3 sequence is CASSQDHTGDPYNEQFF. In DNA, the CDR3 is TGCGCCAGCAGCCAAGATCATACAGGGGACCCCTACAATGAGCAGTTCTTC.

The CDR3 sequence: CASSYSKVTGTAPQHF. The CDR3 nucleotides are TGTGCCAGCAGTTACTCGAAAGTCACAGGTACCGCGCCCCAGCATTTT. The chain employs TRBV6-6 and TRBJ1-5, with D perhaps matching TRBD1 (5 bases). From germline, CDR1 is MNHNY and CDR2 SVGAGI (reference sequence). This CDR3 spans 16 amino acids. Trimming shortened V by 0 bases and J by 9 bases, and 18 bases separated the two germline ends.

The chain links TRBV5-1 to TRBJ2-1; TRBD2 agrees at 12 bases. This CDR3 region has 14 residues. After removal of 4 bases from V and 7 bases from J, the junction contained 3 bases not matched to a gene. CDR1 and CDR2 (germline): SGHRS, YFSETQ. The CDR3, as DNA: TGCGCCAGCAGCCCTAGCGGGGGGGGAAATGAGCAGTTCTTC. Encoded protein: CASSPSGGGNEQFF. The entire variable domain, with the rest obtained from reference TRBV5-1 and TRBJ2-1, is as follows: KAGVTQTPRYLIKTRGQQVTLSCSPISGHRSVSWYQQTPGQGLQFLFEYFSETQRNKGNFPGRFSGRQFSNSRSEMNVSTLELGDSALYLCASSPSGGGNEQFFGPGTRLTVL.

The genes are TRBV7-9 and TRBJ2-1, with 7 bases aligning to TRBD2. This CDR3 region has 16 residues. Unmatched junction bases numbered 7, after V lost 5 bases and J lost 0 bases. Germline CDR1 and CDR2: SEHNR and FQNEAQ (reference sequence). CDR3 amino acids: CASSPGGTRSYNEQFF. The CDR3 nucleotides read TGTGCCAGCAGCCCCGGGGGGACCCGCTCCTACAATGAGCAGTTCTTC.

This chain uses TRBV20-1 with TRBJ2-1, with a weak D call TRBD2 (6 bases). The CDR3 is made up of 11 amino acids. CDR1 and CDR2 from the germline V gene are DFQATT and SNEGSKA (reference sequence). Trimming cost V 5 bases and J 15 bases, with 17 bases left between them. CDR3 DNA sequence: TGCAGTGCTGGTCGACTAGAGATGGCGTTCTTC. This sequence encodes CSAGRLEMAFF.

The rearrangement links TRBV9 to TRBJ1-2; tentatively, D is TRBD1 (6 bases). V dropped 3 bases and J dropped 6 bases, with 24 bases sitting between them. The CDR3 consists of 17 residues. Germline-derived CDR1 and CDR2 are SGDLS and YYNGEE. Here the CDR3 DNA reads TGTGCCAGCAGCGCGGGACTATTGGGGGGCCTGCCCCATGGCTACACCTTC. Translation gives CASSAGLLGGLPHGYTF.

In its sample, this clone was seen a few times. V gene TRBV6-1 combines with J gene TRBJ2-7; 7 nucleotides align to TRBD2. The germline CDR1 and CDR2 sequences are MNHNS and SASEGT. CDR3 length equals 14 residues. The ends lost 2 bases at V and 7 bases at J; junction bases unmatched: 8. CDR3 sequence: CASSEWTSTYEQYF. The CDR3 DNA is TGTGCCAGCAGTGAATGGACTAGTACGTATGAGCAGTACTTC.

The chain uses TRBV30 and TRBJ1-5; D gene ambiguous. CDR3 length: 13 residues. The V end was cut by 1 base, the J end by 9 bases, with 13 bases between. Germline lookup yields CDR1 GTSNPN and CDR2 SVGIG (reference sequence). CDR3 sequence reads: CAWSAGTARPQHF. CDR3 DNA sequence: TGTGCCTGGAGTGCAGGAACCGCCAGGCCCCAGCATTTT.

This chain's CDR3 is CASSATTDSNQPQHF. CDR3 nucleotides: TGTGCCAGCAGTGCGACGACAGATAGCAATCAGCCCCAGCATTTT. The chain uses TRBV2 and TRBJ1-5; maybe TRBD1 (5 bases). V lost 4 bases to trimming and J lost 0 bases, with 10 bases between them. Germline-derived CDR1 and CDR2 are SNHLY and FYNNEI. The CDR3 has 15 residues.

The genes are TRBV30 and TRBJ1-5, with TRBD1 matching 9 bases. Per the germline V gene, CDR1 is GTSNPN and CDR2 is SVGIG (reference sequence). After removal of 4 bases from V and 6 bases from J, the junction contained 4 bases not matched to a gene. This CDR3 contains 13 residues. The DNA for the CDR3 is TGTGCCTGGAACAGGGGGCGAGGTCAGCCCCAGCATTTT. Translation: CAWNRGRGQPQHF.

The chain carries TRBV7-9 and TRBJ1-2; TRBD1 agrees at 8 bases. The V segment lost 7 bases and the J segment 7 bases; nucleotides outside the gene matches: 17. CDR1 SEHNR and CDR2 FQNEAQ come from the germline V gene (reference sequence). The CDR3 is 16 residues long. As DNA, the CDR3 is TGTGCCAGCACCGACGCCCCAGACAGGGGCGTCGGTGGCTACACCTTC. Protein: CASTDAPDRGVGGYTF.

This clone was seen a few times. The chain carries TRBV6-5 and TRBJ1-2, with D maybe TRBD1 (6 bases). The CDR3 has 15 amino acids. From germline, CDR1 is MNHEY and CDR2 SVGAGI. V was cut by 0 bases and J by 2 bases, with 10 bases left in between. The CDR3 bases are TGTGCCAGCAGTTACTCGAGGGGACAAAACTATGGCTACACCTTC. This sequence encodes CASSYSRGQNYGYTF.

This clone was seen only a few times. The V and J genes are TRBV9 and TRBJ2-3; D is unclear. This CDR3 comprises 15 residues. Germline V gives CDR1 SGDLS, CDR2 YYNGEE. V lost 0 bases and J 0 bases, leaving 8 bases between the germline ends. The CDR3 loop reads CASSVVERSTDTQYF. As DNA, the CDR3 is TGTGCCAGCAGCGTAGTGGAGCGAAGCACAGATACGCAGTATTTT.

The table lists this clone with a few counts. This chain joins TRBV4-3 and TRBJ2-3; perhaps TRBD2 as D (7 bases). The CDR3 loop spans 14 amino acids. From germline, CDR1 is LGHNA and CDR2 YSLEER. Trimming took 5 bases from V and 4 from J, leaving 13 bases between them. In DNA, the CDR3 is TGCGCCAGCAGCTTTGAGGGGGGGTCAGATACGCAGTATTTT. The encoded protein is CASSFEGGSDTQYF.

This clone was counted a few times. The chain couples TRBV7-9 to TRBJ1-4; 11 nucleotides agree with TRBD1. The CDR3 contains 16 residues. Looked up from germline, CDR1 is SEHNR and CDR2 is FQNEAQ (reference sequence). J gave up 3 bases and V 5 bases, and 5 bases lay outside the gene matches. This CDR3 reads CASSPGQGAANEKLFF. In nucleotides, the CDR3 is TGTGCCAGCAGCCCAGGACAGGGGGCGGCTAATGAAAAACTGTTTTTT.

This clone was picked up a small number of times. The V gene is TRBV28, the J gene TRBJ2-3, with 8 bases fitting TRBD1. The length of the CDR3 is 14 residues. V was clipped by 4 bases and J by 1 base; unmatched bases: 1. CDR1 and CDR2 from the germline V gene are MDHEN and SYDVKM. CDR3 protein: CASSSDRGTDTQYF. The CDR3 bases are TGTGCCAGCAGTTCGGACAGGGGCACAGATACGCAGTATTTT.

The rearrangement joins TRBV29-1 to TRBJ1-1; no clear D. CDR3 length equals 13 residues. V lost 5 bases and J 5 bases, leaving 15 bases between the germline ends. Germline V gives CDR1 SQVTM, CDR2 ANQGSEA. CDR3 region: CSVLKGGRTEAFF. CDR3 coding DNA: TGCAGCGTTTTGAAGGGCGGGAGGACTGAAGCTTTCTTT.

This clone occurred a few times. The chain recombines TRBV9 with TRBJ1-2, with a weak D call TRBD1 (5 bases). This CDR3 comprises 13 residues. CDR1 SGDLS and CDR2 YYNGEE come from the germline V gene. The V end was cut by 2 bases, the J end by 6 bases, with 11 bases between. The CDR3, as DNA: TGTGCCAGCAGCGTCCCAGGGTATAATGGCTACACCTTC. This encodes CASSVPGYNGYTF.

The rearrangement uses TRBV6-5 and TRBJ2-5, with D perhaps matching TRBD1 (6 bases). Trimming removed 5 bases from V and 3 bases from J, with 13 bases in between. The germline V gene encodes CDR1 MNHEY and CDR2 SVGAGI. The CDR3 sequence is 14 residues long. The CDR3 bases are TGTGCCAGCAGTAGGGGTACAGGGAAAGAGACCCAGTACTTC. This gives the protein CASSRGTGKETQYF.

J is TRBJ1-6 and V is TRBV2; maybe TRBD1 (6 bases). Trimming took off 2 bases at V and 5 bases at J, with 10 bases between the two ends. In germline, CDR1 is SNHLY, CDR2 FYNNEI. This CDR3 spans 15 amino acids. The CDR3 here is CASSEQGTNNSPLHF. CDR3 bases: TGTGCCAGCAGTGAACAGGGGACTAATAATTCACCCCTCCACTTT.

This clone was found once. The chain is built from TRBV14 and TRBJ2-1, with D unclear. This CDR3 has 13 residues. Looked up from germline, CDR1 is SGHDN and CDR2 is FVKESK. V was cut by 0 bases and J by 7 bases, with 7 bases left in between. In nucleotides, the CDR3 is TGTGCCAGCAGCCAAGATCTAGAGAATGAGCAGTTCTTC. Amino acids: CASSQDLENEQFF.